The 7 T cell receptor beta chains listed next were all sequenced from one sample in a study of identical twins. TCRdb used MiXCR to reprocess the 5' RACE reads, holding one entry per CDR3 protein. The sample lists approximately 670,000 distinct CDR3 sequences; around 6% were seen once. Sequenced: naive T cells sorted from blood. The source is a young man in good health.

This clonotype was observed a handful of times. This sequence joins TRBV12-3 or TRBV12-4 and TRBJ2-1, with a possible D match to TRBD1 (5 bases). The CDR3 consists of 14 residues. Trimming took off 2 bases at V and 6 bases at J, with 11 bases between the two ends. CDR3 region: CASSLFREGNEQFF. For the CDR3, the DNA is TGTGCCAGCAGTTTATTCAGGGAAGGCAATGAGCAGTTCTTC.

This clonotype was seen at least ten times. The rearrangement joins TRBV5-1 to TRBJ2-3; a weak D match, TRBD1 (5 bases). The CDR3 is 14 residues long. Trimming took off 4 bases at V and 3 bases at J, with 12 bases between the two ends. Germline CDR1 SGHRS, CDR2 YFSETQ. The CDR3 DNA reads TGCGCCAGCAGCCCGGACCCAGGGACAGATACGCAGTATTTT. Translation: CASSPDPGTDTQYF.

The CDR3 reads CASSKGSGELFF. The CDR3 region has the DNA TGTGCCAGCAGCAAGGGATCCGGGGAGCTGTTTTTT. This chain links TRBV6-2 or TRBV6-3 with TRBJ2-2, with D uncertain. Germline CDR1 reads MNHEY; CDR2 reads SVGEGT. This CDR3 region has 12 residues. Trimming shortened V by 6 bases and J by 6 bases, and 8 bases separated the two germline ends.

This clonotype appeared a few times. The V gene is TRBV3-1, the J gene TRBJ1-1, with 8 positions matching TRBD1. The CDR3 sequence is 16 residues long. The germline V gene encodes CDR1 LGHDT and CDR2 YNNKEL (reference sequence). V trimming: 4 bases; J trimming: 6 bases; junction bases outside the gene matches: 13. The CDR3, as DNA: TGTGCCAGCAGCCGAGGGACAGGTCTGGGTTTGGCTGAAGCTTTCTTT. Protein: CASSRGTGLGLAEAFF.

This clonotype was counted many times. V and J are TRBV29-1 and TRBJ2-3; 7 bases agree with TRBD1. J lost 4 bases, V lost 4 bases, and 14 bases had no gene match. The length of the CDR3 is 16 residues. CDR1 is SQVTM and CDR2 is ANQGSEA in the germline V gene. The CDR3 region is CSVGPRDSQGPDTQYF. The CDR3 region has the DNA TGCAGCGTTGGCCCCCGGGACAGCCAGGGTCCAGATACGCAGTATTTT.

This clonotype was found many times. This sequence joins TRBV28 and TRBJ2-3; 7 nucleotides match TRBD1. Per germline, CDR1 MDHEN and CDR2 SYDVKM. This CDR3 spans 15 amino acids. V gave up 7 bases and J gave up 2 bases; unmatched junction bases: 9. DNA for the CDR3: TGTGCCAGCACTGACAGGGCCTTTAACACAGATACGCAGTATTTT. This encodes CASTDRAFNTDTQYF.

The gene calls are TRBV29-1 and TRBJ2-2; possibly TRBD2 for D (5 bases). Germline V gene sequence: CDR1 SQVTM, CDR2 ANQGSEA. This CDR3 is built from 12 residues. The V end was cut by 5 bases, the J end by 7 bases, with 11 bases between. CDR3 region: CSVSGAGGELFF. The CDR3 DNA reads as TGCAGCGTTTCGGGCGCGGGCGGGGAGCTGTTTTTT.